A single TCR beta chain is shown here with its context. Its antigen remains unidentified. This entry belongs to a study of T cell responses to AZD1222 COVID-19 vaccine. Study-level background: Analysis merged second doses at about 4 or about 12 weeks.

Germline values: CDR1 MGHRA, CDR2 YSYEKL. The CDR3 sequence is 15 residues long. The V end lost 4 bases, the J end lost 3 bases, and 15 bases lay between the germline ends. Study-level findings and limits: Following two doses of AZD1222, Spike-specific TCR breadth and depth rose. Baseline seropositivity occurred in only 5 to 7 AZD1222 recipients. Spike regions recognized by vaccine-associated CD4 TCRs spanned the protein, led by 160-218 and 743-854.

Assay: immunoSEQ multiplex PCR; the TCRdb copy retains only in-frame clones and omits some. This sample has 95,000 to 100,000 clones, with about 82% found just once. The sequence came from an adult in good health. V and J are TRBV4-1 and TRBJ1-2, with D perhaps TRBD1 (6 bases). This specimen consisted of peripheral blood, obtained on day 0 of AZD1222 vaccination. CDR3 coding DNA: TGCGCCAGCAGCCGTTCCTACAGGGATGACTATGGCTACACCTTC. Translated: CASSRSYRDDYGYTF.